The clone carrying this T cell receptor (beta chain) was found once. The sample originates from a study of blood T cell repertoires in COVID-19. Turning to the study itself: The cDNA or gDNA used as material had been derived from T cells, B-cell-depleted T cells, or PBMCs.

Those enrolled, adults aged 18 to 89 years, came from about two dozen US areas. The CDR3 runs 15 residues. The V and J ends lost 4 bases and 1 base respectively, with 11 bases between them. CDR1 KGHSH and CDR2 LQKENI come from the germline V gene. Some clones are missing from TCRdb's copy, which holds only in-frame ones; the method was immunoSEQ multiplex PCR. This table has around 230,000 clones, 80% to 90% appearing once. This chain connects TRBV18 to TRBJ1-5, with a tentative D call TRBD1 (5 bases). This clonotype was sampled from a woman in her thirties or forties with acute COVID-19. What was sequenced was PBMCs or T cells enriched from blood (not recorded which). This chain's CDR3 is CASSQGSGSNQPQHF. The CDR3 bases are TGTGCCAGCTCACAGGGGTCCGGGAGCAATCAGCCCCAGCATTTT.